Below are 15 T cell receptor beta chains sequenced from a single sample in a study of T cells in tumors after PD-1 blockade. Sequenced by immunoSEQ multiplex PCR; TCRdb stores in-frame clones only, minus some. This sample has about 63,000 clones; 74% occur once, and the top ten carry 4.7%. The sequencing here drew on PBMCs, taken after anti-PD-1 treatment. The receptor set was obtained from a human donor with basal cell carcinoma.

The rearrangement joins TRBV5-6 to TRBJ1-1; D unresolved. CDR1 and CDR2 from the germline V gene are SGHDT and YYEEEE. Trimming cost V 3 bases and J 1 base, with 7 bases left between them. This CDR3 contains 13 residues. The CDR3 DNA reads TGTGCCAGCAGCTACAGCGGGAACACTGAAGCTTTCTTT. Amino acids: CASSYSGNTEAFF. The whole variable domain, filled in from reference TRBV5-6 and TRBJ1-1, reads DAGVTQSPTHLIKTRGQQVTLRCSPKSGHDTVSWYQQALGQGPQFIFQYYEEEERQRGNFPDRFSGHQFPNYSSELNVNALLLGDSALYLCASSYSGNTEAFFGQGTRLTVV.

The chain couples TRBV12-5 to TRBJ2-3, with TRBD1 matching over 8 bases. After removal of 6 bases from V and 5 bases from J, the junction contained 4 bases not matched to a gene. This CDR3 has 13 amino acids. Looked up from germline, CDR1 is LGHNT and CDR2 is FRNRAP. CDR3 amino acids: CASGGQGQDTQYF. DNA for the CDR3: TGTGCTAGTGGCGGACAGGGCCAAGATACGCAGTATTTT.

V usage is TRBV29-1 and J usage is TRBJ2-5, with D perhaps TRBD2 (5 bases). The CDR3 has 13 residues. The germline gives CDR1 SQVTM, CDR2 ANQGSEA. With 0 bases removed from V and 5 bases from J, the gap between germline ends came to 10 bases. The CDR3 region is CSVEDPRGETQYF. The CDR3 DNA reads TGCAGCGTTGAAGATCCGCGAGGGGAGACCCAGTACTTC.

The rearrangement joins TRBV5-1 to TRBJ2-5; no clear D. The CDR3 is made up of 12 amino acids. The germline V gene encodes CDR1 SGHRS and CDR2 YFSETQ. The V gene lost 2 bases and the J gene lost 4 bases, with 6 bases spanning the gap. The CDR3 spells CASSLESETQYF. The CDR3 coding sequence is TGCGCCAGCAGCTTAGAATCAGAGACCCAGTACTTC.

This sequence joins TRBV19 and TRBJ2-1, with 9 bases identical to TRBD2. Germline lookup yields CDR1 LNHDA and CDR2 SQIVND (reference sequence). This CDR3 spans 14 amino acids. Trimming took 9 bases from V and 3 from J; bases not matched to a gene: 6. CDR3 in DNA: TGTGCCAGCCAAGCGGGGGGAGACTACAATGAGCAGTTCTTC. It encodes CASQAGGDYNEQFF.

This clone came up once. This sequence joins TRBV19 and TRBJ1-3, with D uncertain. Germline lookup yields CDR1 LNHDA and CDR2 SQIVND (reference sequence). The CDR3 totals 15 residues. V shed 7 bases and J shed 0 bases, with 13 bases lying between them. CDR3 bases: TGTGCCAGTATCAGGTTCGGATTCTCTGGAAACACCATATATTTT. Amino acids: CASIRFGFSGNTIYF.

On this clone itself: At the DNA level, this CDR3 is encoded by other sequences in the same sample as well. The chain links TRBV5-6 to TRBJ2-3; 7 bases match TRBD1. J lost 3 bases, V lost 4 bases, and 2 bases had no gene match. The germline CDR1 and CDR2 sequences are SGHDT and YYEEEE. The CDR3 has 13 amino acids. CDR3 amino acids: CASSPDRTDTQYF. DNA for the CDR3: TGTGCCAGCAGCCCGGACAGGACAGATACGCAGTATTTT.

V and J are TRBV7-9 and TRBJ1-1; D is unresolved. Deletions cut 3 bases from V and 5 bases from J, with 7 bases between. CDR1 is SEHNR, CDR2 FQNEAQ, per germline (reference sequence). The CDR3 consists of 12 residues. This chain's CDR3 is CASSFLATEAFF. CDR3 sequence (DNA): TGTGCCAGCAGCTTTTTAGCAACTGAAGCTTTCTTT. Supplemented by reference TRBV7-9 and TRBJ1-1, the full variable domain reads DTGVSQNPRHKITKRGQNVTFRCDPISEHNRLYWYRQTLGQGPEFLTYFQNEAQLEKSRLLSDRFSAERPKGSFSTLEIQRTEQGDSAMYLCASSFLATEAFFGQGTRLTVV.

This rearrangement joins TRBV7-2 to TRBJ1-1; possibly TRBD1 for D (5 bases). Trimming removed 5 bases at V and 1 base at J, with 11 bases between. CDR1 and CDR2 (germline): SGHTA, FQGNSA. The CDR3 is 14 residues long. The CDR3, as DNA: TGTGCCAGCAGCCACGACAGCACGAACACTGAAGCTTTCTTT. Protein sequence: CASSHDSTNTEAFF.

The chain joins TRBV5-1 to TRBJ2-5; 7 bases agree with TRBD2. Trimming cost V 8 bases and J 1 base; bases outside gene matches: 5. The CDR3 length is 13 residues. The germline V gene has CDR1 SGHRS and CDR2 YFSETQ. This CDR3 is CASSRTSQETQYF. The CDR3 DNA follows: TGCGCCAGTTCTAGGACTAGCCAAGAGACCCAGTACTTC.

This clone occurred a few times. This chain links TRBV5-4 with TRBJ1-6, with 7 nucleotides matching TRBD1. The germline V gene encodes CDR1 SGHNT and CDR2 YYREEE (reference sequence). With 0 bases clipped from V and 10 bases from J, the junction kept 4 bases outside the gene matches. The CDR3 spans 14 residues. The CDR3 coding sequence is TGTGCCAGCAGCTTGGGACAGGGCGGGTCACCCCTCCACTTT. Its translation is CASSLGQGGSPLHF.

The CDR3 is CASSFGRGNTEAFF. The CDR3, as DNA: TGCGCCAGCAGCTTTGGGAGGGGGAACACTGAAGCTTTCTTT. This chain links TRBV5-1 with TRBJ1-1; a weak D match, TRBD1 (5 bases). Germline V gene data show CDR1 as SGHRS and CDR2 as YFSETQ. Trimming stripped 2 bases from V and 1 base from J, with 9 bases between. This CDR3 is built from 14 residues.

J is TRBJ2-3 and V is TRBV7-8, with no clear D. V was shortened by 2 bases and J by 2 bases, with 8 bases between the two germline ends. This CDR3 comprises 14 residues. Per the germline V gene, CDR1 is SGHVS and CDR2 is FQNEAQ. For the CDR3, the DNA is TGTGCCAGCAGCTTAAGGGCTAACACAGATACGCAGTATTTT. This gives the protein CASSLRANTDTQYF.

The chain uses TRBV21-1 and TRBJ1-6; TRBD1, the table's D call, was not compared with the DNA. TRBV21-1 is termed a pseudogene. This CDR3 comprises 13 residues. CDR3 in amino acids: CAFSGIYNSPLHF. The DNA of the CDR3 is TGTGCTTTTTCAGGGATCTATAATTCACCCCTCCACTTT.

V usage is TRBV28 and J usage is TRBJ2-6, with 9 bases aligning to TRBD1. The CDR3 is made up of 17 amino acids. Trimming took 8 bases from V and 4 from J; bases not matched to a gene: 12. The germline gives CDR1 MDHEN, CDR2 SYDVKM. The CDR3 here is CASQRQGVSEGANVLTF. DNA of the CDR3: TGTGCCAGCCAACGACAGGGGGTGTCGGAAGGGGCCAACGTCCTGACTTTC. The full variable domain, completed using reference TRBV28 and TRBJ2-6, is DVKVTQSSRYLVKRTGEKVFLECVQDMDHENMFWYRQDPGLGLRLIYFSYDVKMKEKGDIPEGYSVSREKKERFSLILESASTNQTSMYLCASQRQGVSEGANVLTFGAGSRLTVL.